The next 24 T cell receptor beta chains were all read from a single sample in a study of shared T cell receptors in the human thymus. This table comes from immunoSEQ multiplex PCR, and its TCRdb copy is limited to in-frame clones, with some not included. The sample yields hundreds of thousands of clones, about 90% seen once. This sample was shared with a second study, whose subject was human thymus T cells.

The sequencing sample was made of thymocytes. The receptors derive from a boy under two years old with a congenital heart defect.

This clone was counted once. The V and J genes are TRBV28 and TRBJ1-2; 7 nucleotides align to TRBD1. The germline CDR1 and CDR2 sequences are MDHEN and SYDVKM. The V and J ends lost 1 base and 3 bases, in that order; junction bases with no gene match: 8. This CDR3 has 16 amino acids. The CDR3 protein is CASSLSPTGMYYGYTF. The CDR3, as DNA: TGTGCCAGCAGTTTATCACCGACAGGGATGTACTATGGCTACACCTTC.

The chain couples TRBV14 to TRBJ2-7, with TRBD1 matching over 9 bases. The junction had 12 bases not matched to a gene; V was cut back by 1 base and J by 5 bases. This CDR3 region has 17 residues. From germline, CDR1 is SGHDN and CDR2 FVKESK. The CDR3 protein is CASSQVQEQGAWDEQYF. The DNA of the CDR3 is TGTGCCAGCAGCCAAGTGCAAGAACAGGGGGCTTGGGACGAGCAGTACTTC. The full variable domain, rest sourced from reference TRBV14 and TRBJ2-7, is EAGVTQFPSHSVIEKGQTVTLRCDPISGHDNLYWYRRVMGKEIKFLLHFVKESKQDESGMPNNRFLAERTGGTYSTLKVQPAELEDSGVYFCASSQVQEQGAWDEQYFGPGTRLTVT.

The chain is built from TRBV25-1 and TRBJ2-7; 7 nucleotides match TRBD1. This CDR3 has 14 amino acids. Germline lookup yields CDR1 MGHDK and CDR2 SYGVNS. The V gene end was trimmed by 6 bases and the J gene end by 2 bases; junction bases not matched to a gene: 7. CDR3 bases: TGTGCCAGCAGAGCCGACAGGGCGGCCTACGAGCAGTACTTC. Amino acid sequence: CASRADRAAYEQYF.

The V and J genes are TRBV5-1 and TRBJ2-3; the match to TRBD2 covers 9 bases. Germline CDR1 and CDR2: SGHRS and YFSETQ. V shed 0 bases, J shed 1 base, and the junction held 9 bases outside the gene matches. The CDR3 totals 18 residues. The DNA of the CDR3 is TGCGCCAGCAGCTTGGCCTCCGGGACTAGCTACCGCACAGATACGCAGTATTTT. Protein sequence: CASSLASGTSYRTDTQYF. The variable domain in full, with the rest retrieved from reference TRBV5-1 and TRBJ2-3, is KAGVTQTPRYLIKTRGQQVTLSCSPISGHRSVSWYQQTPGQGLQFLFEYFSETQRNKGNFPGRFSGRQFSNSRSEMNVSTLELGDSALYLCASSLASGTSYRTDTQYFGPGTRLTVL.

CDR3 bases: TGTGCCAGCAGTTTATGGGGACTAGCGGGGGCCACAGATACGCAGTATTTT. Its translation: CASSLWGLAGATDTQYF. V is TRBV28 and J is TRBJ2-3; 14 nucleotides agree with TRBD2. CDR3 length equals 17 residues. V trimming: 0 bases; J trimming: 2 bases; junction bases outside the gene matches: 1. Germline values: CDR1 MDHEN, CDR2 SYDVKM.

V gene TRBV6-5 combines with J gene TRBJ2-7; tentatively, D is TRBD1 (5 bases). The V gene's germline CDR1 is MNHEY and CDR2 SVGAGI. Trimming shortened V by 3 bases and J by 6 bases, and 15 bases separated the two germline ends. This CDR3 is 14 amino acids long. This CDR3 reads CASSYGQGTSEQYF. The CDR3 bases are TGTGCCAGCAGTTATGGGCAGGGCACATCCGAGCAGTACTTC.

V is TRBV28 and J is TRBJ1-5; D not certain. Deletions cut 8 bases from V and 5 bases from J, with 7 bases between. The CDR3 is 11 amino acids. Germline assignment: CDR1 MDHEN and CDR2 SYDVKM. The CDR3 region is CASSEDQPQHF. DNA of the CDR3: TGTGCCAGCTCAGAGGATCAGCCCCAGCATTTT. Full variable domain (remainder filled in from reference TRBV28 and TRBJ1-5): DVKVTQSSRYLVKRTGEKVFLECVQDMDHENMFWYRQDPGLGLRLIYFSYDVKMKEKGDIPEGYSVSREKKERFSLILESASTNQTSMYLCASSEDQPQHFGDGTRLSIL.

This chain joins TRBV4-1 and TRBJ2-7; tentatively, D is TRBD1 (5 bases). There are 14 residues in the CDR3. CDR1 MGHRA and CDR2 YSYEKL come from the germline V gene. The V gene lost 0 bases and the J gene lost 3 bases, with 9 bases spanning the gap. The CDR3 DNA is TGCGCCAGCAGCCAAGATGAACAGGTCTACGAGCAGTACTTC. Its protein product is CASSQDEQVYEQYF.

This clone has only one observation. The rearrangement links TRBV28 to TRBJ2-2; possible D gene TRBD2, 6 bases. Germline V gene lookup returns CDR1 MDHEN and CDR2 SYDVKM. There are 16 residues in the CDR3. V was shortened by 1 base and J by 6 bases, with 15 bases between the two germline ends. The DNA for the CDR3 is TGTGCCAGCAGTTTATACCAGGCGGGATTCGCCGGGGAGCTGTTTTTT. Translation: CASSLYQAGFAGELFF. The variable domain in full, completed from reference TRBV28 and TRBJ2-2, reads DVKVTQSSRYLVKRTGEKVFLECVQDMDHENMFWYRQDPGLGLRLIYFSYDVKMKEKGDIPEGYSVSREKKERFSLILESASTNQTSMYLCASSLYQAGFAGELFFGEGSRLTVL.

The genes are TRBV5-1 and TRBJ1-2, with TRBD1 matching over 7 bases. The CDR3 is 17 amino acids. Per the germline V gene, CDR1 is SGHRS and CDR2 is YFSETQ. V lost 4 bases, J lost 6 bases, and 18 bases stayed unmatched. The CDR3 DNA sequence: TGCGCCAGCAGCCTATACCGGGACAGTCTACTGCCTGATGGCTACACCTTC. This sequence encodes CASSLYRDSLLPDGYTF.

The chain is built from TRBV5-6 and TRBJ2-2; D uncertain. With 2 bases removed from V and 0 bases from J, the gap between germline ends came to 8 bases. CDR3 size: 15 residues. From germline, CDR1 is SGHDT and CDR2 YYEEEE. Here the CDR3 reads CASSFGQANTGELFF. DNA of the CDR3: TGTGCCAGCAGCTTCGGCCAGGCGAACACCGGGGAGCTGTTTTTT. Combining the CDR3 with reference TRBV5-6 and TRBJ2-2 gives the whole variable domain DAGVTQSPTHLIKTRGQQVTLRCSPKSGHDTVSWYQQALGQGPQFIFQYYEEEERQRGNFPDRFSGHQFPNYSSELNVNALLLGDSALYLCASSFGQANTGELFFGEGSRLTVL.

J is TRBJ2-7 and V is TRBV28; possibly TRBD2 for D (6 bases). Germline V gene sequence: CDR1 MDHEN, CDR2 SYDVKM. The CDR3 runs to 14 residues. V was shortened by 7 bases and J by 4 bases, with 17 bases between the two germline ends. Written as DNA, the CDR3 is TGTGCCAGCACCCAATCAGGACTAAAATACGAGCAGTACTTC. Translating it yields CASTQSGLKYEQYF.

This clone was counted only a few times. This chain joins TRBV27 and TRBJ2-7; TRBD1 agrees at 8 bases. Per germline, CDR1 MNHEY and CDR2 SMNVEV (reference sequence). The CDR3 is made up of 14 amino acids. Losses at the gene ends were 2 bases for V and 7 bases for J; bases not matched to a gene: 7. The CDR3 DNA follows: TGTGCCAGCAGTTTACTGCAGGGGGCGAGGGAGCAGTACTTC. This translates into CASSLLQGAREQYF.

This clone is a singleton in its sample. The chain uses TRBV29-1 and TRBJ2-5, with 10 bases identical to TRBD2. V was clipped by 8 bases and J by 5 bases; unmatched bases: 5. The V gene's germline CDR1 is SQVTM and CDR2 ANQGSEA. The CDR3 runs 12 residues. The CDR3, as DNA: TGCAGCTCGGTGGGACTAGCGGAGACCCAGTACTTC. Translation gives CSSVGLAETQYF.

The chain uses TRBV7-9 and TRBJ2-5; TRBD2 agrees at 8 bases. CDR1 and CDR2 (germline): SEHNR, FQNEAQ (reference sequence). The trim removed 3 bases at V and 1 base at J, leaving 7 bases unmatched. The CDR3 totals 16 residues. CDR3 nucleotide sequence: TGTGCCAGCAGCTTGGGGCGGGGGGATCCCCAAGAGACCCAGTACTTC. Protein sequence: CASSLGRGDPQETQYF.

The rearrangement uses TRBV6-5 and TRBJ2-4; tentatively, D is TRBD2 (6 bases). From germline, CDR1 is MNHEY and CDR2 SVGAGI. CDR3 length: 15 residues. V was pared by 6 bases and J by 4 bases, with 16 bases between. The DNA of the CDR3 is TGTGCCAGCAGAAAAGGAGGGACTCGGAAAAACATTCAGTACTTC. Its protein product is CASRKGGTRKNIQYF.

The chain recombines TRBV5-3 with TRBJ1-5; TRBD1 agrees at 7 bases. TRBV5-3 is identified as an open reading frame with a role that is uncertain. CDR3 size: 17 residues. J gave up 1 base and V 5 bases, and 12 bases lay outside the gene matches. DNA for the CDR3: TGTGCCAGAAGACCACCTTTAAGGGGGCTAAGCAATCAGCCCCAGCATTTT. As protein: CARRPPLRGLSNQPQHF.

In its sample, this clone was seen once. The chain links TRBV4-1 to TRBJ2-1; 8 nucleotides match TRBD2. Germline V lookup: CDR1 MGHRA, CDR2 YSYEKL. This CDR3 contains 17 residues. With V trimmed by 0 bases and J by 7 bases, 11 bases remained unmatched. CDR3 in DNA: TGCGCCAGCAGCCAAGATCTGTCGACGGGGGGGCGAAATGAGCAGTTCTTC. Encoded protein: CASSQDLSTGGRNEQFF.

The J gene is TRBJ1-5, the V gene TRBV7-8; D is undetermined. V was shortened by 4 bases and J by 1 base, with 17 bases between the two germline ends. The CDR3 runs 17 residues. Germline lookup yields CDR1 SGHVS and CDR2 FQNEAQ. The CDR3: CASSSIGAGASNQPQHF. The CDR3 coding sequence is TGTGCCAGCAGCTCAATAGGCGCGGGTGCCAGCAATCAGCCCCAGCATTTT.

The V and J genes are TRBV27 and TRBJ2-5; 9 bases are shared with TRBD2. With V trimmed by 8 bases and J by 3 bases, 7 bases remained unmatched. This CDR3 comprises 14 residues. Germline V gene lookup returns CDR1 MNHEY and CDR2 SMNVEV (reference sequence). The CDR3 here is CASSSGTEEETQYF. The DNA of the CDR3 is TGTGCCAGCTCTAGCGGGACGGAGGAAGAGACCCAGTACTTC.

The V gene is TRBV5-8, the J gene TRBJ2-1; 16 positions match TRBD2. The germline V gene has CDR1 SGHTS and CDR2 YDEGEE. The length of the CDR3 is 17 residues. The trim removed 7 bases at V and 3 bases at J, leaving 7 bases unmatched. CDR3 residues: CASAGTSGGGRYNEQFF. The CDR3 DNA reads TGTGCCAGCGCCGGGACTAGCGGGGGGGGACGCTACAATGAGCAGTTCTTC.

The V gene is TRBV11-3, the J gene TRBJ1-1, with D possibly TRBD1 on 6 matching bases. Germline V gene sequence: CDR1 SGHNT, CDR2 YENEEA. There are 13 residues in the CDR3. With 4 bases removed from V and 11 bases from J, the gap between germline ends came to 17 bases. CDR3 protein: CASSSLLTGWAFF. The CDR3 bases are TGTGCCAGCAGCTCCCTCCTGACAGGTTGGGCTTTCTTT.

The rearrangement uses TRBV28 and TRBJ1-2; D remains unclear. The V gene lost 6 bases and the J gene lost 7 bases, with 12 bases spanning the gap. The CDR3 runs 12 residues. CDR1 MDHEN and CDR2 SYDVKM come from the germline V gene. DNA for the CDR3: TGTGCCAGCAGAGCGCCCCTCTGTGGCTACACCTTC. It yields the protein CASRAPLCGYTF.

Comments on this clone: Other DNA sequences from this sample encode an identical CDR3 as well. The chain carries TRBV6-5 and TRBJ1-5; 7 bases line up with TRBD1. V was clipped by 6 bases and J by 1 base; unmatched bases: 6. This CDR3 region has 15 residues. CDR1 and CDR2 (germline): MNHEY, SVGAGI. The chain's CDR3 is CASRPTGRSNQPQHF. The CDR3 DNA reads TGTGCCAGCAGACCGACAGGGAGGAGCAATCAGCCCCAGCATTTT.